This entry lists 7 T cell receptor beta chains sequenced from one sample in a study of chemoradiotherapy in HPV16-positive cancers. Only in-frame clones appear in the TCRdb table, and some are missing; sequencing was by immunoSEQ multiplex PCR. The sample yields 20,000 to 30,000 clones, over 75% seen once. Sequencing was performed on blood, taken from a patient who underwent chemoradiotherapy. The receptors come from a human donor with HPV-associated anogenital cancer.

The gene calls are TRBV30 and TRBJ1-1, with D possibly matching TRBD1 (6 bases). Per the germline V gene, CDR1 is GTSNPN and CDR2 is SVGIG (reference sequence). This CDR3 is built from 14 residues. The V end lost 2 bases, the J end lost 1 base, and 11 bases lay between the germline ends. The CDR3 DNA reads TGTGCCTGGAGTCTCACACAGGGGAACACTGAAGCTTTCTTT. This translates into CAWSLTQGNTEAFF.

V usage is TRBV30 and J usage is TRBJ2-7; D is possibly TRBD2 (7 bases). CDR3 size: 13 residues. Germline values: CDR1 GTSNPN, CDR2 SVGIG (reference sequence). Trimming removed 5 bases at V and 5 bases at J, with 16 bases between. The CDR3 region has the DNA TGTGCCTGGGATGCGGGGGCCAACGACGAGCAGTACTTC. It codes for CAWDAGANDEQYF.

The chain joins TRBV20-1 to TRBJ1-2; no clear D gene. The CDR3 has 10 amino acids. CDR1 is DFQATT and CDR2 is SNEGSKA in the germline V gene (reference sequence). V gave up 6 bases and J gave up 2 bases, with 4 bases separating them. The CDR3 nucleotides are TGCAGTGCATACAACTATGGCTACACCTTC. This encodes CSAYNYGYTF.

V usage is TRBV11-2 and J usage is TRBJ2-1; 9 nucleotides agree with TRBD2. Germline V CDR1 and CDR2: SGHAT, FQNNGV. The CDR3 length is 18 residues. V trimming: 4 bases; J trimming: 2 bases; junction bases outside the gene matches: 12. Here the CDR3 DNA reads TGTGCCAGCAGCTCCCCGCGGCGGGAGGGAAAAACCTACAATGAGCAGTTCTTC. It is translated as CASSSPRREGKTYNEQFF.

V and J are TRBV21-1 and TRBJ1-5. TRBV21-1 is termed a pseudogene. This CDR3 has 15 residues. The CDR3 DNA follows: TGTGCCAGCAGCAAAGCGCTCAGGGAGGATCAGCCCCAGCATTTT. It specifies CASSKALREDQPQHF.

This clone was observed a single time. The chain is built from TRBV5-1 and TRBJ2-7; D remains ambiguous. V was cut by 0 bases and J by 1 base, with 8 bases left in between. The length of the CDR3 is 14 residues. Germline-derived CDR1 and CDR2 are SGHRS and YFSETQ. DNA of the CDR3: TGCGCCAGCAGCTTGGGTGTTCAGTCCTACGAGCAGTACTTC. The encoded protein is CASSLGVQSYEQYF.

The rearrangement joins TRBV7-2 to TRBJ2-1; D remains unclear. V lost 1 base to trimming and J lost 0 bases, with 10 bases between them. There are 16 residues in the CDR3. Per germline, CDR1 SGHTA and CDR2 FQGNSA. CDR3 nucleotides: TGTGCCAGCAGCTTAGTCTACTCCTACTCCTACAATGAGCAGTTCTTC. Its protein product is CASSLVYSYSYNEQFF.